The 2 T cell receptor beta chains presented below share a single source sample, sequenced in a study of OX40 agonist ivuxolimab in advanced cancers. Only in-frame clones appear in the TCRdb table, and some are missing; sequencing was by immunoSEQ multiplex PCR. The sample gives fewer than 100,000 clones, 85% to 90% of which show up once; 10% to 15% is in the top ten. The sequences come from CD4+ or CD8+ T cells sorted from blood, collected in a trial of the OX40 agonist ivuxolimab. These TCRs come from an adult with an advanced solid tumor such as melanoma, head and neck, liver or kidney cancer.

The rearrangement uses TRBV10-2 and TRBJ2-2; 9 nucleotides match TRBD1. The ends lost 7 bases at V and 3 bases at J; junction bases unmatched: 3. The CDR3 consists of 14 residues. From germline, CDR1 is WSHSY and CDR2 SAAADI. The CDR3 nucleotides are TGCGCCAGCAACGACAGGGGGGACACCGGGGAGCTGTTTTTT. Translated, it gives CASNDRGDTGELFF.

This chain connects TRBV28 to TRBJ1-1, with 8 bases identical to TRBD1. V lost 1 base and J lost 0; bases outside the gene matches: 4. Germline CDR1 MDHEN, CDR2 SYDVKM. CDR3 length equals 16 residues. The CDR3 DNA reads as TGTGCCAGCAGTTTATTAGGGACAGGATTGAACACTGAAGCTTTCTTT. This codes for CASSLLGTGLNTEAFF.